The clone carrying this TCR beta chain was picked up many times. CDR3-region Arm-PCR and iRepertoire HTBI primers produced the TCR beta libraries. TCRdb analysed the multiplex PCR reads with MiXCR anew, one entry per CDR3 protein. The sample shows about 530,000 distinct CDR3 sequences, more than 15% of them seen only once. Between the trimmed V and J ends, which lost 1 base and 7 bases, there was a span of 10 bases. The germline V gene encodes CDR1 SGHAT and CDR2 FQNNGV. The CDR3 totals 13 residues. The record originates from a study of regulatory T cells in long-lasting Graves disease. Time point: newly diagnosed GD, antithyroid drugs for less than 3 months. Extracted PBMC RNA gave rise to the TCR library. These data were also filed under a second study, of T cells in Graves' hyperthyroidism and ophthalmopathy.

The starting material was peripheral blood mononuclear cells (PBMCs), obtained at new diagnosis, from a patient treated with antithyroid drugs. The genes are TRBV11-2 and TRBJ1-1, with D tentatively TRBD1 (6 bases). This TCR derives from a woman aged 35-65 years with Graves disease. This chain's CDR3 is CASSLGGHIEAFF. The CDR3 coding sequence is TGTGCCAGCAGCTTAGGGGGACATATTGAAGCTTTCTTT.